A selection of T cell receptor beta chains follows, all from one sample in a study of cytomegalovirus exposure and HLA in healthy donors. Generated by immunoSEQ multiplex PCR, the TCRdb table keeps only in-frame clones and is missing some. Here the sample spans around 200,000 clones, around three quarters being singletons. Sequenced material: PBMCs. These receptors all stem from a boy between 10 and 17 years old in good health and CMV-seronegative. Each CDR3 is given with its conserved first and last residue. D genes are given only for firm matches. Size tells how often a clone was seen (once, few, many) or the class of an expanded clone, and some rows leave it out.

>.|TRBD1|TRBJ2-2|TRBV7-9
CVSSRSGGVHTGELFF
TGTGTCAGCAGCAGGTCAGGGGGTGTACACACCGGGGAGCTGTTTTTT
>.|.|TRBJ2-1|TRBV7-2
CASSYPGTHREQFF
TGTGCCAGCAGCTACCCCGGGACTCATCGAGAGCAGTTCTTC
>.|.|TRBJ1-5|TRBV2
CASSETGHFQPQHF
TGTGCCAGCAGTGAAACAGGGCATTTTCAGCCCCAGCATTTT
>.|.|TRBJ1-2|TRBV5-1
CASSKQGSYGYTF
TGCGCCAGCAGCAAACAGGGTAGCTATGGCTACACCTTC
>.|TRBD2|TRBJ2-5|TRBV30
CAWSVSGTSGVRQTQYF
TGTGCCTGGAGTGTATCCGGGACTAGCGGGGTCCGTCAGACCCAGTACTTC
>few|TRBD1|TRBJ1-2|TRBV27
CASRPTGKDYGYTF
TGTGCCAGCAGACCGACAGGGAAGGACTATGGCTACACCTTC
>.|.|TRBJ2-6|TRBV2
CASSDPVLEDHSGANVLTF
TGTGCCAGCAGTGACCCCGTGTTGGAGGACCACTCTGGGGCCAACGTCCTGACTTTC
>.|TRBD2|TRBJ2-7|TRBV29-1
CSVKLAVSYEQYF
TGCAGCGTGAAACTAGCGGTTTCCTACGAGCAGTACTTC
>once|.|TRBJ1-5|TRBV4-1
CASSQGPGINSNQPQHF
TGCGCCAGCAGCCAAGGACCAGGGATCAATAGCAATCAGCCCCAGCATTTT
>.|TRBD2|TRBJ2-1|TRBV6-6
CASRTSGGSYNEQFF
TGTGCCAGCAGGACCAGCGGGGGATCCTACAATGAGCAGTTCTTC
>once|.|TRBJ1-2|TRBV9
CASSVALVGENYGYTF
TGTGCCAGCAGCGTAGCCCTTGTGGGAGAAAACTATGGCTACACCTTC
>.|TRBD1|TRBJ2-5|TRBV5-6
CASSFGTVEETQYF
TGTGCCAGCAGCTTTGGGACAGTCGAAGAGACCCAGTACTTC
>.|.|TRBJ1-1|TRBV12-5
CASGLGSVRAPEAFF
TGTGCTAGTGGTTTGGGCTCAGTCAGGGCGCCTGAAGCTTTCTTT
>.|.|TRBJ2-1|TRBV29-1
CSVEFSGSPEDEQFF
TGCAGCGTTGAGTTTTCCGGGAGCCCCGAGGATGAGCAGTTCTTC
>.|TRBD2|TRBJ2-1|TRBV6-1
CASSEGRTSSYNEQFF
TGTGCCAGCAGTGAAGGTAGGACTAGCAGTTACAATGAGCAGTTCTTC
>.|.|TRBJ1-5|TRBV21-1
CASSTTSGTGHDQPQHF
TGTGCCAGCAGTACCACCTCCGGGACAGGCCACGATCAGCCCCAGCATTTT
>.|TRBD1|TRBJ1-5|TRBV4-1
CASSQTDREHQPQHF
TGCGCCAGCAGCCAGACCGACAGGGAGCATCAGCCCCAGCATTTT
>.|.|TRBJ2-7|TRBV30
CAWTGELSGRTYEQYF
TGTGCCTGGACAGGGGAATTGTCGGGCAGGACTTACGAGCAGTACTTC
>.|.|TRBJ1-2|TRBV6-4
CASSDYRGYTF
TGTGCCAGCAGTGACTATCGTGGCTACACCTTC
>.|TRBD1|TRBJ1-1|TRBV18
CASSQGAAEAFF
TGTGCCAGCTCACAGGGGGCGGCTGAAGCTTTCTTT
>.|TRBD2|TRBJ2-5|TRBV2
CASRGGRETQYF
TGTGCCAGCAGGGGGGGGAGGGAGACCCAGTACTTC
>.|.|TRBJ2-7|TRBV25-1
CASSNSYEQYF
TGTGCCAGCAGCAATTCCTACGAGCAGTACTTC
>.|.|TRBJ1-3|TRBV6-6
CASSSVGGSSGNTIYF
TGTGCCAGCAGTTCCGTCGGAGGCTCCTCTGGAAACACCATATATTTT
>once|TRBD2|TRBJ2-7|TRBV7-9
CSSSSPTSGSRGSYEQYF
TGTTCCAGCAGCTCCCCCACTAGCGGGAGCCGGGGCTCCTACGAGCAGTACTTC
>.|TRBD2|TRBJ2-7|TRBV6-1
CASRTGGYEQYF
TGTGCCAGCAGGACCGGGGGGTACGAGCAGTACTTC
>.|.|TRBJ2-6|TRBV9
CASSSQSGQETYGANVLTF
TGTGCCAGCAGCTCCCAAAGCGGGCAGGAGACGTACGGGGCCAACGTCCTGACTTTC
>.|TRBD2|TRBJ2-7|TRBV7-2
CASSSTSGSHHEQYF
TGTGCCAGCAGCTCGACTAGCGGGAGTCATCACGAGCAGTACTTC
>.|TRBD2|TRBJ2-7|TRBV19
CASSIGTSASYEQYF
TGTGCCAGTAGTATCGGGACTAGCGCATCCTACGAGCAGTACTTC
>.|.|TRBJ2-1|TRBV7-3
CASSLTTGVNNEQFF
TGTGCCAGCAGCTTAACGACGGGAGTTAATAATGAGCAGTTCTTC
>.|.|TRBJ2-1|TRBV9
CASSVAGRRERINEQFF
TGTGCCAGCAGCGTAGCGGGAAGGAGGGAGAGGATCAATGAGCAGTTCTTC
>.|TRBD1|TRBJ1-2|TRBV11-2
CASRNTGAVGYTF
TGTGCCAGCAGGAACACAGGGGCGGTTGGCTACACCTTC
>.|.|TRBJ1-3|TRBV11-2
CASSLEGASGNTIYF
TGTGCCAGCAGCTTAGAGGGGGCCTCTGGAAACACCATATATTTT
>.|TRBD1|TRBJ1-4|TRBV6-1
CASSTGGGGEKLFF
TGTGCCAGCTCCACAGGGGGCGGGGGTGAAAAACTGTTTTTT
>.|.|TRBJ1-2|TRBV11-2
CASSLDLTPGANYGYTF
TGTGCCAGCAGCTTAGATCTGACCCCAGGGGCAAACTATGGCTACACCTTC
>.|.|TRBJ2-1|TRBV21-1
CASSKDVQDTYNEQFF
TGTGCCAGCAGCAAAGATGTCCAGGATACCTACAATGAGCAGTTCTTC
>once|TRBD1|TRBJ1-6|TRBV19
CASSMIRDRGSPLHF
TGTGCCAGTAGTATGATAAGGGACAGGGGTTCACCCCTCCACTTT
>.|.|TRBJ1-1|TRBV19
CASSIGQINTEAFF
TGTGCCAGTAGTATAGGGCAGATTAACACTGAAGCTTTCTTT
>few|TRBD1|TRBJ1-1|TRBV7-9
CASSSPGQGPSTEAFF
TGTGCCAGCAGCTCGCCGGGACAGGGGCCGAGTACTGAAGCTTTCTTT
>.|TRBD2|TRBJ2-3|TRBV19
CASRRAGDVTDTQYF
TGTGCCAGTAGGAGGGCGGGGGATGTAACAGATACGCAGTATTTT
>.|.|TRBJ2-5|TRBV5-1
CASSLASVQETQYF
TGCGCCAGCAGCTTGGCCTCGGTGCAAGAGACCCAGTACTTC
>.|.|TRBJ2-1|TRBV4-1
CASSQAWSGVSYNEQFF
TGCGCCAGCAGCCAAGCATGGTCGGGAGTCTCCTACAATGAGCAGTTCTTC
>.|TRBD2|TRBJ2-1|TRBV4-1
CASSRDGAGTSGRNEQFF
TGCGCCAGCAGCCGAGACGGGGCTGGGACTAGCGGGAGGAATGAGCAGTTCTTC
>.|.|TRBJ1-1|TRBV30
CAWSRTAKNTEAFF
TGTGCCTGGAGTAGGACAGCGAAGAACACTGAAGCTTTCTTT
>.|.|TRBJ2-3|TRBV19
CASTPVIEKTDTQYF
TGTGCCAGTACCCCGGTCATAGAGAAAACAGATACGCAGTATTTT
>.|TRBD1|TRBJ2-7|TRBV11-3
CASSPRRDRVHEQYF
TGTGCCAGCAGCCCTCGCCGGGACAGGGTTCACGAGCAGTACTTC
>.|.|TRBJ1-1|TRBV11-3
CASSPTDVSMNTEAFF
TGTGCCAGCAGCCCAACAGATGTGTCTATGAACACTGAAGCTTTCTTT
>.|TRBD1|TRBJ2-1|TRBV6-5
CASSPGQGFNEQFF
TGTGCCAGCAGTCCGGGACAGGGGTTCAATGAGCAGTTCTTC
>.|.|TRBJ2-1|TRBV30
CAWSVGGKILEQFF
TGTGCCTGGAGTGTGGGCGGGAAGATTTTAGAGCAGTTCTTC